The T cell receptor beta chain under discussion was sequenced for a study of CXCR3-negative and CXCR3-positive naive CD8 T cells. Notes on this clonotype: Its antigen is as yet unknown.

The TRB libraries of cDNA were built by UMI-labeled 5' RACE. Reanalyzing the 5' RACE reads, TCRdb keeps one entry per CDR3 protein, without DNA. The listing records tens of thousands of distinct CDR3 sequences. The CDR3 consists of 13 residues. CDR1 is SNHLY and CDR2 is FYNNEI in the germline V gene. Study-level results: When CXCR3-positive naive cells were set against CXCR3-negative naive cells, the former had more hydrophobic TRB CDR3s. Similar TRBV-TRBJ usage was seen in naive cells (both CXCR3-negative and CXCR3-positive), but memory cells differed.

Sequenced input: naive CXCR3+ CD8+ T cells from blood. Subset here: CD45RO-CCR7+CD27+CD95- naive CD8+ T cells expressing CXCR3 (TNR3+). The sequence was collected from a human donor in good health. Some clones in this sample may be carry-over from other donors' samples. The rearrangement links TRBV2 to TRBJ1-2. This chain's CDR3 is CASSEASNYGYTF.